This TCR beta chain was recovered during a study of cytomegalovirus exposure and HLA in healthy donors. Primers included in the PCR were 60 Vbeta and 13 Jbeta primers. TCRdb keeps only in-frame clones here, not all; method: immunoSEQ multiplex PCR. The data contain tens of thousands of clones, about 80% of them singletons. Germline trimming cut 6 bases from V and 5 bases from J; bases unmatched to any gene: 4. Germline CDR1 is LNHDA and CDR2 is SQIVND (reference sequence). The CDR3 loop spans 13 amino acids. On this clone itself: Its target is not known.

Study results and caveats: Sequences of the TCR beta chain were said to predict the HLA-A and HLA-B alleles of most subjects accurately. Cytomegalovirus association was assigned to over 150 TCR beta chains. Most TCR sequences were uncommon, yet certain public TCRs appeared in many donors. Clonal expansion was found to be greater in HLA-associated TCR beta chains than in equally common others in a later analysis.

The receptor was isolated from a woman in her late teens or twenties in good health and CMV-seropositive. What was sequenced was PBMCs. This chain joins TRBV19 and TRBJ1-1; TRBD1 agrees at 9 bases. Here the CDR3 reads CASRQGARTEAFF. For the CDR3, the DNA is TGTGCCAGTAGACAGGGGGCGCGGACTGAAGCTTTCTTT.